This is a list of T cell receptor beta chains from one sample in a study of beta chain features in type 1 diabetes. The data were produced by immunoSEQ multiplex PCR, yet TCRdb's version contains in-frame clones alone and is incomplete. The sample contains under 800,000 clones, about a sixth of which appear only once. Sequencing input: naive CD4+ T cells from blood. The receptors derive from a young man in good health. CDR3s include the opening cysteine and the closing phenylalanine or tryptophan. The D gene is left open where the match is weak. A row's size may be missing; if present it is once, few, many or a size class.

V gene	clone size	J gene	D gene	CDR3 DNA	CDR3 protein
TRBV19	.	TRBJ2-3	.	TGTGCCAGTAGTATGGCGGACTCGACAGATACGCAGTATTTT	CASSMADSTDTQYF
TRBV18	few	TRBJ1-6	TRBD1	TGTGCCAGCTCACCAAAGGACAGGGGCAATTCACCCCTCCACTTT	CASSPKDRGNSPLHF
TRBV5-6	.	TRBJ2-7	.	TGTGCCAGCAGCCTGCACAGAGAGCAGTACTTC	CASSLHREQYF
TRBV28	few	TRBJ1-2	.	TGTGCCAGCAGTTTTGAGCCAGGGCGTCGAAGCTACACCTTC	CASSFEPGRRSYTF
TRBV28	few	TRBJ1-2	.	TGTGCCAGCAGATCGGACATTAACTATGGCTACACCTTC	CASRSDINYGYTF
TRBV28	.	TRBJ2-7	.	TGTGCCAGCAGTTTTCTACTCCACTACGATCAGTACTTC	CASSFLLHYDQYF
TRBV7-2	.	TRBJ1-2	.	TGTGCCAGCAGCTCCGGGGGCTACTATGGCTACACCTTC	CASSSGGYYGYTF
TRBV9	.	TRBJ2-7	.	TGTGCCAGCAGCCCACACCACCAAACCTACGAGCAGTACTTC	CASSPHHQTYEQYF
TRBV7-6	.	TRBJ2-1	TRBD2	TGTGCCAGCAGCCCGCTGTCCAGCGGGAGGGCCGAGGTATTTTACAATGAGCAGTTCTTC	CASSPLSSGRAEVFYNEQFF
TRBV28	few	TRBJ2-3	.	TGTGCCAGCGGTAGGTCCCAGGCCACAGATACGCAGTATTTT	CASGRSQATDTQYF
TRBV29-1	few	TRBJ2-7	.	TGCAGCGTTGAAGAGGGGGCGGGCGAGCAGTACTTC	CSVEEGAGEQYF
TRBV2	.	TRBJ1-5	.	TGTGCCAGCAATAATGGGGCAGGGGCCCAGCCCCAGCATTTT	CASNNGAGAQPQHF
TRBV2	.	TRBJ1-2	.	TGTGCCAGCAGTGACGCGGGGGCTGGGACTAACTATGGCTACACCTTC	CASSDAGAGTNYGYTF
TRBV4-1	few	TRBJ2-6	.	TGCGCCAGCAGCCAAGTTGCTGGGGCCAACGTCCTGACTTTC	CASSQVAGANVLTF
TRBV28	.	TRBJ1-4	.	TGTGCCAGCAGTTTGTCGGGTTCAACTAATGAAAAACTGTTTTTT	CASSLSGSTNEKLFF
TRBV2	.	TRBJ2-7	TRBD2	TGTGCCAGCAGTGAAAGGGGACTAGCGGGAGAATCTCGGATCGAGCAGTACTTC	CASSERGLAGESRIEQYF
TRBV29-1	.	TRBJ2-7	.	TGCAGCGTAGCCGGGACACCCCCCTACGAGCAGTACTTC	CSVAGTPPYEQYF
TRBV9	.	TRBJ1-1	.	TGTGCCAGCAGCGTCTTGGGAACTAACACTGAAGCTTTCTTT	CASSVLGTNTEAFF
TRBV2	.	TRBJ1-2	.	TGTGCCAGCAGTAACAGCAACTATGGCTACACCTTC	CASSNSNYGYTF
TRBV14	few	TRBJ2-3	.	TGTGCCAGCAGCGATAAGAAGAGATCGGCTGCCACAGATACGCAGTATTTT	CASSDKKRSAATDTQYF
TRBV20-1	.	TRBJ2-7	.	TGCAGTGCTAGACTAGCGTACGAGCAGTACTTC	CSARLAYEQYF
TRBV7-3	.	TRBJ2-3	TRBD2	TGTGCCAGCAGCTTACGAGGTAGCGGGAGCGGTACAGATACGCAGTATTTT	CASSLRGSGSGTDTQYF
TRBV27	.	TRBJ2-5	.	TGTGCCAGCAGCCTCGAGTCCGCAGGGAAAGAGACCCAGTACTTC	CASSLESAGKETQYF
TRBV4-1	few	TRBJ2-3	.	TGCGCCAGCAGCCAAGGTGGCAGGGGCCTCACAGATACGCAGTATTTT	CASSQGGRGLTDTQYF
TRBV7-2	.	TRBJ1-3	.	TGTGCCAGCAGCCCCGGGGAACGCTCTGGAAACACCATATATTTT	CASSPGERSGNTIYF
TRBV19	.	TRBJ1-1	TRBD1	TGTGCCAGTAGATACTCAGGGGGGAACACTGAAGCTTTCTTT	CASRYSGGNTEAFF
TRBV14	.	TRBJ2-7	.	TGTGCCAGCAGCCGTGGCCCGAGCTACGAGCAGTACTTC	CASSRGPSYEQYF
TRBV2	.	TRBJ2-5	TRBD2	TGTGCCAGCAGTGAACAAGGACTAGACCAAGAGACCCAGTACTTC	CASSEQGLDQETQYF
TRBV11-2	.	TRBJ2-7	.	TGTGCCAGCAGCTTAGATCGGGGTGCCTACGAGCAGTACTTC	CASSLDRGAYEQYF
TRBV4-2	.	TRBJ1-1	.	TGTGCCAGCAGCCAAGATAGCGGAGGGGTCACTGAAGCTTTCTTT	CASSQDSGGVTEAFF
TRBV29-1	few	TRBJ2-7	TRBD1	TGCAGCGTTGAACCCGACAGGGGGCGCGAGCAGTACTTC	CSVEPDRGREQYF
TRBV7-9	.	TRBJ1-5	.	TGTGCCAGCAGCCAGGACGGCCTCAGCAATCAGCCCCAGCATTTT	CASSQDGLSNQPQHF